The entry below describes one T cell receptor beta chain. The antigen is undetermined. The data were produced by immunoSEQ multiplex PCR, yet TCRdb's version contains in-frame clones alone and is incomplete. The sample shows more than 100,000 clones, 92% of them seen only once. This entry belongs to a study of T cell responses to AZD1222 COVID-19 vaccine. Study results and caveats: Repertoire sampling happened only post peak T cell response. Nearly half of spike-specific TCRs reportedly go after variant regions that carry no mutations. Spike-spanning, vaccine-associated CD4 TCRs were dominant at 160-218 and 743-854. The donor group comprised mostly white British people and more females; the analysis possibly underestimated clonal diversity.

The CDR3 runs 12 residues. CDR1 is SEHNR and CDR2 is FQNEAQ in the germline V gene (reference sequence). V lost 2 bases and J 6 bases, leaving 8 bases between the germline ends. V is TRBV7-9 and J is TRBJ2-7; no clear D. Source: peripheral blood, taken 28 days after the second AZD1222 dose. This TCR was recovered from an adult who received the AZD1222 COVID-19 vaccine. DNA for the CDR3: TGTGCCAGCAGCTTAATCCCGAGCGAGCAGTACTTC. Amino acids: CASSLIPSEQYF.